This TCR beta chain was obtained from a study of T cell changes during pregnancy in multiple sclerosis. Profiling relied on immunoSEQ multiplex PCR, and the TCRdb table lists in-frame clones only, not all of them. This table holds 25,000 or so clones, 75% to 95% found once. The CDR3 is 14 amino acids. The germline V and J ends were trimmed by 1 base and 3 bases, with 9 bases remaining between them. Germline V CDR1 and CDR2: SEHNR, FQNEAQ (reference sequence). The input for sequencing was CD8+ T cells from peripheral blood mononuclear cells, taken before pregnancy. V gene TRBV7-9 combines with J gene TRBJ2-5; D unresolved. The sequence derives from a female donor with multiple sclerosis, enrolled in a pregnancy study. DNA of the CDR3: TGTGCCAGCAGCTTAGTTAGCAGTAAAGAGACCCAGTACTTC. This encodes CASSLVSSKETQYF.